This entry lists 15 T cell receptor beta chains sequenced from one sample in a study of cytomegalovirus exposure and HLA in healthy donors. PCR was performed using 60 Vbeta and 13 Jbeta primers. This table comes from immunoSEQ multiplex PCR, and its TCRdb copy is limited to in-frame clones, with some not included. The sample yields 200,000 or so clones, about three quarters seen once. Material for sequencing was PBMCs. Source of these receptors: a woman in her twenties or thirties in good health and CMV-seropositive.

The gene calls are TRBV6-5 and TRBJ2-2; 7 positions match TRBD1. The V gene end was trimmed by 4 bases and the J gene end by 4 bases; junction bases not matched to a gene: 3. The CDR3 runs 14 residues. Germline V gene lookup returns CDR1 MNHEY and CDR2 SVGAGI. DNA for the CDR3: TGTGCCAGCAGTTCGACAGGGCCCACCGGGGAGCTGTTTTTT. Translating it yields CASSSTGPTGELFF.

Only one count was recorded for this clone. This chain connects TRBV4-1 to TRBJ1-6; 10 bases align to TRBD1. After removal of 5 bases from V and 4 bases from J, the junction contained 11 bases not matched to a gene. Germline V gives CDR1 MGHRA, CDR2 YSYEKL. The CDR3 runs 18 residues. CDR3 in DNA: TGCGCCAGCAGCTCCCGAGCCCGACAGGGGGCATATAATTCACCCCTCCACTTT. The encoded protein is CASSSRARQGAYNSPLHF.

The chain combines TRBV7-2 with TRBJ1-6, with 12 bases matching TRBD1. Germline V gives CDR1 SGHTA, CDR2 FQGNSA. Trimming at V came to 5 bases and at J to 9 bases, leaving 5 bases not matched to a gene. The CDR3 sequence is 15 residues long. DNA for the CDR3: TGTGCCAGCAGCGGGGACAGGGGGCTCTCTTCACCCCTCCACTTT. It translates to CASSGDRGLSSPLHF.

The chain combines TRBV7-9 with TRBJ1-4, with TRBD1 matching over 7 bases. CDR3 length: 15 amino acids. V dropped 5 bases and J dropped 4; count of bases not matched to a gene: 7. Germline V CDR1 and CDR2: SEHNR, FQNEAQ (reference sequence). The chain's CDR3 is CASSRQRDSNEKLFF. The DNA of the CDR3 is TGTGCCAGCAGCCGACAACGGGACAGTAATGAAAAACTGTTTTTT.

The chain is built from TRBV4-1 and TRBJ2-4; 9 bases map to TRBD2. This CDR3 is built from 17 residues. After removal of 1 base from V and 3 bases from J, the junction contained 7 bases not matched to a gene. Germline values: CDR1 MGHRA, CDR2 YSYEKL. CDR3 region: CASSQVLRGGDKNIQYF. Here the CDR3 DNA reads TGCGCCAGCAGCCAAGTTTTGCGGGGGGGTGACAAAAACATTCAGTACTTC.

The J gene is TRBJ2-7, the V gene TRBV18; perhaps TRBD2 as D (6 bases). This CDR3 is built from 12 residues. Per the germline V gene, CDR1 is KGHSH and CDR2 is LQKENI. V lost 4 bases to trimming and J lost 4 bases, with 8 bases between them. The CDR3 DNA reads TGTGCCAGCTCACTCGGGGGTTACGAGCAGTACTTC. This translates into CASSLGGYEQYF.

This sequence joins TRBV10-3 and TRBJ2-3; 12 positions agree with TRBD1. Trimming removed 4 bases from V and 5 bases from J; junction bases left unmatched: 7. The CDR3 runs 16 residues. Germline CDR1 reads ENHRY; CDR2 reads SYGVKD. The CDR3 bases are TGTGCCATCAGTGGGGGACAGGGGGCATTTCAAGATACGCAGTATTTT. This encodes CAISGGQGAFQDTQYF.

This clone appeared a single time. CDR3 protein: CASKTRQGANTIYF. CDR3 coding DNA: TGTGCCAGCAAAACACGGCAGGGGGCCAACACCATATATTTT. This sequence joins TRBV27 and TRBJ1-3, with 8 bases that match TRBD1. Germline V CDR1 and CDR2: MNHEY, SMNVEV (reference sequence). There are 14 residues in the CDR3. V lost 7 bases, J lost 7 bases, and 9 bases stayed unmatched.

V is TRBV7-9 and J is TRBJ1-5; 8 bases are shared with TRBD1. V trimming: 5 bases; J trimming: 3 bases; junction bases outside the gene matches: 3. From germline, CDR1 is SEHNR and CDR2 FQNEAQ (reference sequence). The CDR3 is 14 amino acids. As DNA, the CDR3 is TGTGCCAGCAGCCGGGACAGGACCAATCAGCCCCAGCATTTT. Translated: CASSRDRTNQPQHF.

This clone was found a few times. The CDR3 bases are TGCGCCAGCAGCGCCGGGACTAGCGGGAGGGGGAGAAATGAGCAGTTCTTC. It yields the protein CASSAGTSGRGRNEQFF. The gene calls are TRBV5-1 and TRBJ2-1; TRBD2 aligns across 16 bases. There are 17 residues in the CDR3. CDR1 SGHRS and CDR2 YFSETQ come from the germline V gene. Trimming at V came to 4 bases and at J to 7 bases, leaving 8 bases not matched to a gene.

This clone was found once. The chain carries TRBV5-6 and TRBJ2-4; TRBD1 might be the D (6 bases). The CDR3 has 17 residues. Trimming shortened V by 2 bases and J by 1 base, and 16 bases separated the two germline ends. The germline CDR1 and CDR2 sequences are SGHDT and YYEEEE. This chain's CDR3 is CASSFWGPGQAKNIQYF. Here the CDR3 DNA reads TGTGCCAGCAGCTTCTGGGGGCCCGGTCAGGCCAAAAACATTCAGTACTTC.

V gene TRBV2 combines with J gene TRBJ2-1, with a tentative D call TRBD1 (5 bases). V shed 1 base and J shed 5 bases, with 6 bases lying between them. CDR3 size: 13 residues. From germline, CDR1 is SNHLY and CDR2 FYNNEI. This CDR3 is CASSEGGDNEQFF. The CDR3, as DNA: TGTGCCAGCAGTGAAGGGGGCGACAATGAGCAGTTCTTC. Drawing the rest from reference TRBV2 and TRBJ2-1, the complete variable domain is EPEVTQTPSHQVTQMGQEVILRCVPISNHLYFYWYRQILGQKVEFLVSFYNNEISEKSEIFDDQFSVERPDGSNFTLKIRSTKLEDSAMYFCASSEGGDNEQFFGPGTRLTVL.

CDR3 nucleotide sequence: TGTGCCAGCAGCGTAGAGGACAGGGGGAGTGACACCATATATTTT. Protein product: CASSVEDRGSDTIYF. The chain uses TRBV9 and TRBJ1-3; TRBD1 matches at 10 bases. The CDR3 contains 15 residues. Germline V gene data show CDR1 as SGDLS and CDR2 as YYNGEE. V shed 0 bases, J shed 8 bases, and the junction held 5 bases outside the gene matches.

This clone has only one observation. CDR3 sequence (DNA): TGTGCCATCAGCGAGCTAGCGGGAGAGAACAATGAGCAGTTCTTC. Amino acids: CAISELAGENNEQFF. The J gene is TRBJ2-1, the V gene TRBV10-3; TRBD2 matches at 10 bases. V trimming: 6 bases; J trimming: 5 bases; junction bases outside the gene matches: 7. The CDR3 covers 15 residues. The germline CDR1 and CDR2 sequences are ENHRY and SYGVKD.

The chain employs TRBV13 and TRBJ2-6; D gene unclear. Deletions cut 5 bases from V and 4 bases from J, with 3 bases between. The CDR3 length is 12 residues. The germline V gene encodes CDR1 PRHDT and CDR2 FYEKMQ (reference sequence). The CDR3 nucleotides are TGTGCCAGCAGCCGGGGGGCCAACGTCCTGACTTTC. Amino acids: CASSRGANVLTF. The full variable domain, rest sourced from reference TRBV13 and TRBJ2-6, is AAGVIQSPRHLIKEKRETATLKCYPIPRHDTVYWYQQGPGQDPQFLISFYEKMQSDKGSIPDRFSAQQFSDYHSELNMSSLELGDSALYFCASSRGANVLTFGAGSRLTVL.